The next 23 T cell receptor beta chains were all read from a single sample in a study of circulating CD8 cells and anti-PD-1 response in melanoma. The QIAseq Immune Repertoire TCR panel built the libraries from approximately 16 ng of total RNA. TCRdb redid the calling of the reads with MiXCR, one entry per CDR3 protein. The table shows fewer than 550 distinct CDR3 sequences, with around 8.3% occurring only once. From live CD3+CD8+TCRalphabeta+ cells, four PD-1 and/or TIGIT subsets were sorted. The starting material was CD8+ T cells from PBMCs, obtained at baseline or after one month of anti-PD-1 therapy (not recorded which). The receptors here all came from a human donor with melanoma.

This clonotype counts as medium-sized. V and J are TRBV20-1 and TRBJ2-1; D tentatively reads TRBD1 or TRBD2 (5 bases each). Trimming shortened V by 5 bases and J by 4 bases, and 15 bases separated the two germline ends. The V gene's germline CDR1 is DFQATT and CDR2 SNEGSKA (reference sequence). The CDR3 spans 14 residues. CDR3 sequence (DNA): TGCAGTGCTCTCCTCGGGGCTCTATACAATGAGCAGTTCTTC. Protein sequence: CSALLGALYNEQFF.

By its share, this clonotype is large. The chain recombines TRBV4-1 with TRBJ2-1; tentatively, D is TRBD1 (5 bases). V shed 0 bases and J shed 2 bases, with 8 bases lying between them. There are 15 residues in the CDR3. Germline V gene sequence: CDR1 MGHRA, CDR2 YSYEKL. The CDR3 bases are TGCGCCAGCAGCCAAGACAGGGCAACCTACAATGAGCAGTTCTTC. Its translation is CASSQDRATYNEQFF.

This clonotype was found a few times. This chain joins TRBV19 and TRBJ2-2; D not certain. CDR1 and CDR2 (germline): LNHDA, SQIVND (reference sequence). With 3 bases removed from V and 4 bases from J, the gap between germline ends came to 12 bases. This CDR3 has 15 amino acids. Here the CDR3 DNA reads TGTGCCAGTAGTATCTGGGGATCGGGCACCGGGGAGCTGTTTTTT. Amino acids: CASSIWGSGTGELFF.

The chain uses TRBV2 and TRBJ2-1; no clear D gene. Trimming removed 7 bases from V and 11 bases from J, with 21 bases in between. CDR1 is SNHLY and CDR2 is FYNNEI in the germline V gene. There are 14 residues in the CDR3. The CDR3 nucleotides are TGTGCCAGCAATCACACCACAGAGAGGAATAAGCAGTTCTTC. It yields the protein CASNHTTERNKQFF.

By share, this clonotype counts as medium-sized. V is TRBV19 and J is TRBJ2-7; D ambiguous. The CDR3 is made up of 14 amino acids. Germline CDR1 and CDR2: LNHDA and SQIVND (reference sequence). V was shortened by 5 bases and J by 2 bases, with 13 bases between the two germline ends. In DNA, the CDR3 is TGTGCCAGTAGTGGGGTAGGAAGACCCTACGAGCAGTACTTC. This sequence encodes CASSGVGRPYEQYF.

This clonotype is categorized as large. The J gene is TRBJ1-5, the V gene TRBV4-1; D not resolved. Germline assignment: CDR1 MGHRA and CDR2 YSYEKL. Trimming cost V 3 bases and J 2 bases, with 11 bases left between them. The CDR3 contains 15 residues. The CDR3 coding sequence is TGCGCCAGCAGCCAGTCAGGAGTTGGCAATCAGCCCCAGCATTTT. It is translated as CASSQSGVGNQPQHF.

This clonotype is judged large. The chain couples TRBV7-3 to TRBJ2-1, with D maybe TRBD2 (5 bases). Trimming removed 4 bases at V and 6 bases at J, with 19 bases between. Germline CDR1 is SGHTA and CDR2 is FQGTGA. The CDR3 runs 16 residues. The CDR3 reads CASSWVPGKESNEQFF. In DNA, the CDR3 is TGTGCCAGCAGCTGGGTACCCGGGAAGGAGAGCAATGAGCAGTTCTTC.

This clonotype is large within its sample. The chain uses TRBV4-3 and TRBJ2-2; D gene uncertain. V was cut by 3 bases and J by 5 bases, with 10 bases left in between. Germline V gives CDR1 LGHNA, CDR2 YSLEER. The CDR3 is made up of 14 amino acids. CDR3 in DNA: TGCGCCAGCAGCCATGCCCGTCATACCGGGGAGCTGTTTTTT. Translated, it gives CASSHARHTGELFF.

This clonotype is large in the sample. The genes are TRBV11-2 and TRBJ1-6; D is unresolved. Germline V lookup: CDR1 SGHAT, CDR2 FQNNGV. The CDR3 sequence is 14 residues long. V was cut by 2 bases and J by 10 bases, with 12 bases left in between. CDR3: CASSLLRGKSPLHF. CDR3 DNA sequence: TGTGCCAGCAGCTTATTGCGCGGGAAATCACCCCTCCACTTT.

Points on this clonotype: One junction end disagrees with the germline gene, perhaps due to a read error. The J gene is TRBJ1-2, the V gene TRBV7-8; maybe TRBD1 (5 bases). Germline CDR1 is SGHVS and CDR2 is FQNEAQ. This CDR3 is built from 16 residues. CDR3 bases: TGTACCAGCAGCTTAGGGTCGATAGAAGGGGCCTATGGCTACACCTTC. This gives the protein CTSSLGSIEGAYGYTF.

This clonotype counts as medium-sized. V is TRBV19 and J is TRBJ2-1; D unresolved. The ends were cut back, 4 bases at V and 4 bases at J, with 8 bases in the middle. The CDR3 consists of 13 residues. CDR1 is LNHDA and CDR2 is SQIVND in the germline V gene (reference sequence). The CDR3, as DNA: TGTGCCAGTAGTACGGCAAGGTACAATGAGCAGTTCTTC. Residues: CASSTARYNEQFF.

This clonotype ranks as large (0.1 to 1%). The CDR3 loop reads CASSQAGAEQYF. DNA of the CDR3: TGTGCCAGCAGCCAAGCCGGTGCTGAGCAGTACTTC. V usage is TRBV4-2 and J usage is TRBJ2-7; D is ambiguous. Germline values: CDR1 LGHNA, CDR2 YNFKEQ. There are 12 residues in the CDR3. With 1 base removed from V and 7 bases from J, the gap between germline ends came to 8 bases.

A few counts support this clonotype. At one boundary the junction diverges from the germline segment, which might be a read error. The chain joins TRBV7-3 to TRBJ2-3; D is possibly TRBD2 (5 bases). Germline V gives CDR1 SGHTA, CDR2 FQGTGA. This CDR3 spans 14 amino acids. Here the CDR3 DNA reads TGTGTCAGCAGCCTTGTGGGAGGCACAGATACGCAGTATTTT. Translating it yields CVSSLVGGTDTQYF.

In this sample, this clonotype is medium-sized. The rearrangement uses TRBV28 and TRBJ1-1, with 8 bases matching TRBD1. Germline V gene sequence: CDR1 MDHEN, CDR2 SYDVKM. Unmatched junction bases numbered 9, after V lost 7 bases and J lost 2 bases. This CDR3 has 15 residues. The CDR3 coding sequence is TGTGCCAGCACAGAAAGGACAGGGATAAACACTGAAGCTTTCTTT. This encodes CASTERTGINTEAFF.

This clonotype is labeled medium-sized. The chain is built from TRBV2 and TRBJ1-1, with D maybe TRBD1 (5 bases). Germline CDR1 and CDR2: SNHLY and FYNNEI. The germline V and J ends were trimmed by 6 bases and 4 bases, with 12 bases remaining between them. CDR3 size: 13 residues. CDR3 DNA sequence: TGTGCCAGCAGGGCAGGGTTCGGCACTGAAGCTTTCTTT. This sequence encodes CASRAGFGTEAFF.

By share, this clonotype counts as medium-sized. The V call is TRBV5-5, the J call TRBJ1-2, with D possibly matching TRBD1 (6 bases). Germline CDR1 is SGHKS and CDR2 is YYEKEE (reference sequence). V lost 4 bases to trimming and J lost 2 bases, with 12 bases between them. The length of the CDR3 is 14 residues. The chain's CDR3 is CASSPATGNYGYTF. The CDR3, as DNA: TGTGCCAGCAGCCCGGCGACAGGAAACTATGGCTACACCTTC.

Judged by abundance, this clonotype is large. This chain uses TRBV6-6 with TRBJ1-3; 7 positions agree with TRBD1. V lost 2 bases, J lost 3 bases, and 1 base stayed unmatched. This CDR3 is 14 amino acids long. The germline CDR1 and CDR2 sequences are MNHNY and SVGAGI (reference sequence). This chain's CDR3 is CASSYRDSGNTIYF. The CDR3 DNA reads TGTGCCAGCAGTTACCGGGACAGTGGAAACACCATATATTTT.

This clonotype is deemed large. This chain uses TRBV4-3 with TRBJ2-7; 11 nucleotides agree with TRBD1. Germline CDR1 reads LGHNA; CDR2 reads YSLEER. J was trimmed by 6 bases and V by 0 bases; bases with no gene match: 1. The CDR3 is 14 residues long. The CDR3 region has the DNA TGCGCCAGCAGCCAAGACGGGACAGGGGGCGAGCAGTACTTC. Protein sequence: CASSQDGTGGEQYF.

This clonotype is large. The rearrangement links TRBV4-3 to TRBJ2-3; 11 nucleotides match TRBD2. The CDR3 contains 15 residues. Germline values: CDR1 LGHNA, CDR2 YSLEER. The V gene end was trimmed by 1 base and the J gene end by 5 bases; junction bases not matched to a gene: 2. The CDR3 region has the DNA TGCGCCAGCAGCCAAGGTGGACTAGCGGGAGATACGCAGTATTTT. This translates into CASSQGGLAGDTQYF.

This clonotype rates as large. The chain has TRBV27 and TRBJ2-3; possible D gene TRBD2, 5 bases. Per germline, CDR1 MNHEY and CDR2 SMNVEV (reference sequence). The CDR3 extends over 14 amino acids. V gave up 3 bases and J gave up 1 base, with 8 bases separating them. The chain's CDR3 is CASSLAGGTDTQYF. CDR3 DNA: TGTGCCAGCAGTTTGGCCGGGGGCACAGATACGCAGTATTTT.

This clonotype ranks as medium-sized (0.01 to 0.1%). The chain recombines TRBV27 with TRBJ1-2; 8 positions agree with TRBD1. The CDR3 runs to 15 residues. CDR1 and CDR2 (germline): MNHEY, SMNVEV (reference sequence). With 4 bases clipped from V and 3 bases from J, the junction kept 7 bases outside the gene matches. CDR3 protein: CASSSLQGVDYGYTF. Here the CDR3 DNA reads TGTGCCAGCAGTTCGCTACAGGGGGTGGACTATGGCTACACCTTC.

The sample holds a few counts of this clonotype. This may come from a read error, since a much larger clone is one base off. This chain joins TRBV11-1 and TRBJ1-1; D call uncertain. Germline assignment: CDR1 SGHAT and CDR2 FQDESV (reference sequence). The CDR3 has 14 amino acids. The CDR3 loop reads CAGSPTLGLTEAFF. The CDR3, as DNA: TGTGCCGGCAGCCCTACCTTGGGCTTAACTGAAGCTTTCTTT.

To note about this clonotype: A much bigger clone sits one base away, suggesting this may be a read error. V is TRBV19 and J is TRBJ2-1, with TRBD2 as a possible D gene (5 bases). Germline V lookup: CDR1 LNHDA, CDR2 SQIVND (reference sequence). This CDR3 region has 14 residues. The CDR3 here is CSSRSPGGFNEQFF. In nucleotides, the CDR3 is TGTTCCAGTAGGAGCCCGGGCGGGTTTAATGAGCAGTTCTTC.